In its sample, the clone carrying this T cell receptor beta chain was seen once. The record originates from a study of T-cell reconstitution after alpha-beta-depleted transplantation in children. The CDR3 contains 14 residues. The J segment lost 7 bases and the V segment lost 6 bases, leaving 9 bases of the junction unmatched. TCRbeta library construction was performed incorporating unique molecular identifiers. MiXCR, run by TCRdb on the PCR reads, gives a single entry per CDR3 protein. The sample carries a few hundred thousand distinct CDR3 sequences, 43% recorded once. This clonotype originated in a girl aged 2-10 years with aplastic anemia, due to receive a stem cell transplant. The specimen was PBMCs, collected before TCRalphabeta/CD19-depleted stem cell transplant. The J gene is TRBJ2-1, the V gene TRBV12-3 or TRBV12-4, with 7 bases lining up with TRBD2. The CDR3 region is CASRQPGRENEQFF. CDR3 bases: TGTGCCAGCAGGCAACCAGGGAGGGAGAATGAGCAGTTCTTC.